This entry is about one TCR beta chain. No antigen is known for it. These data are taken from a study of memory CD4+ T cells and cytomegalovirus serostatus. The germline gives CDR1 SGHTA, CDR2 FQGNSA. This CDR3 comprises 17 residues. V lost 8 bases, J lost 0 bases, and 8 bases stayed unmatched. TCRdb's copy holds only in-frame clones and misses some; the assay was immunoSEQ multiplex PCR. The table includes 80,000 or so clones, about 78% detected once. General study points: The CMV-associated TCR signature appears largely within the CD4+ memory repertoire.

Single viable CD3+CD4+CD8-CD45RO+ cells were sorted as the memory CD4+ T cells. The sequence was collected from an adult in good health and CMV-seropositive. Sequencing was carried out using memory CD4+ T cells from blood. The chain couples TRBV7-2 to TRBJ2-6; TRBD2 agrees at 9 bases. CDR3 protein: CASARDSGSSGANVLTF. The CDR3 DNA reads TGTGCCAGCGCCCGGGATAGCGGGAGCTCTGGGGCCAACGTCCTGACTTTC.